This TCR beta chain was captured by sequencing in a study of blood T cells in healthy people across ages. Study-level findings and limits: Diversity was higher, and naive CD4+ cells more numerous, in long-lived donors than in aged donors.

On this clonotype: No antigen is known for it.

The CDR3 runs 16 residues. V lost 2 bases and J lost 11, with 24 bases in between. From germline, CDR1 is MNHEY and CDR2 SVGEGT. PCR was performed a second time for about 6 to 12 cycles using a sample-barcoded 5' primer and a J-beta primer mix. One entry per CDR3 protein results from TCRdb running MiXCR on the 5' RACE reads. This table has fewer than 800,000 distinct CDR3 sequences, approximately 49% appearing once. The chain recombines TRBV6-2 or TRBV6-3 with TRBJ2-5; D is perhaps TRBD2 (5 bases). The receptor was isolated from a woman aged 60-75 years in good health. The sample was blood. Written as DNA, the CDR3 is TGTGCCAGCAGTTACCATCGGAGGCCCCCCTACAATGAGCAGTACTTC. It encodes CASSYHRRPPYNEQYF.